This TCR beta chain was obtained from a study of CD8 T cells in Susac syndrome (dated by TCRdb to the late 2010s). Concerning the study at large: Of the Susac syndrome patients who were sequenced, six had clinically active disease and roughly eight were in clinical remission. The study used repertoire sequencing to test whether antigen drove CD8+ T cell activation and differentiation in Susac syndrome. At blood withdrawal, Susac syndrome patients were either therapy-naive, taking corticosteroids (in some cases with IVIg as well), or taking IVIg alone.

High-throughput TCR beta sequencing profiled peripheral blood CD8+ and CD4+ T cells from healthy donors, Susac syndrome patients and multiple sclerosis patients. The Susac syndrome patients fulfilled recently defined diagnostic criteria for definite or probable disease. Bulk CD8+ and CD4+ T cells were purified magnetically by negative isolation, whereas CD8+ TEMRA cells were enriched by FACS. Blood was collected in EDTA tubes and processed within 24 hours, with PBMCs isolated through density gradient centrifugation. PBMCs intended for TCR sequencing were frozen in liquid nitrogen and were later thawed in a 37 degrees C water bath. The sorted or isolated CD4+, CD8+ and CD8+ TEMRA cells reached a purity of at least 90%. Summary of the overall study and its limitations: The TCR sequencing and HLA analysis was acknowledged to have included a relatively small number of individuals. In patients with Susac syndrome, the CD4+ T cell repertoire showed no detectable clonal expansion.

With respect to this clonotype: Its recognized antigen is unknown. One base away there is no much larger clone; base qualities are not given.

RNA was extracted using the RNeasy kit, and about 0.45 to 1 ug of the RNA was reverse transcribed with random hexamers. The immunoSEQ multiplex PCR assay, which covers 54 Vbeta and 13 Jbeta segments, was used to amplify TCR beta CDR3 regions. Bias from PCR amplification was corrected by using a synthetic template baseline for primer optimization and for computational correction. The authors' pipeline ran thus. Reads were assigned to V, D and J genes according to IMGT and analyzed in immunoSEQ Analyzer, with only productive sequences retained. Clonality was computed as one minus Shannon entropy normalized by log2 of the number of productive unique sequences. Public and private clones were assessed among the 100 most prevalent clones of each patient and control. Clones were defined as Susac-specific if absent from the healthy and MS cohorts, from under 1,200 published viral clones and from other ImmuneACCESS disease sequences. TCRdb passed the public sequencing reads through fastp at Q25 and MiXCR, retaining productive beta sequences. Each CDR3 protein appears once, grouped with its most common genes and DNA. In this record, the V and J calls reflect TCRdb's handling and not the investigators' own analysis. This sample has under 200,000 distinct CDR3 sequences in its table, and roughly 94% of those were observed once. The ten largest clonotypes hold over 0.095% of the sample.

Sequencing input: CD4+ T cells from PBMCs. The sequence derives from a human donor with Susac syndrome.

The CDR3 loop reads CAWSVRLIQETQYF. The DNA is TGTGCCTGGAGTGTAAGACTGATTCAAGAGACCCAGTACTTC. Recombination joined TRBV30 with TRBJ2-5, with the identity of the D gene unclear. The junction carries 10 bases between V and J, which are trimmed by 0 bases and 2 bases respectively. The CDR3 goes from the cysteine to the phenylalanine over 14 residues. The read is trimmed to its CDR3 DNA, 42 bases read in frame from base 1. The germline V gene (reference sequence) gives CDR1 as GTSNPN and CDR2 as SVGIG.